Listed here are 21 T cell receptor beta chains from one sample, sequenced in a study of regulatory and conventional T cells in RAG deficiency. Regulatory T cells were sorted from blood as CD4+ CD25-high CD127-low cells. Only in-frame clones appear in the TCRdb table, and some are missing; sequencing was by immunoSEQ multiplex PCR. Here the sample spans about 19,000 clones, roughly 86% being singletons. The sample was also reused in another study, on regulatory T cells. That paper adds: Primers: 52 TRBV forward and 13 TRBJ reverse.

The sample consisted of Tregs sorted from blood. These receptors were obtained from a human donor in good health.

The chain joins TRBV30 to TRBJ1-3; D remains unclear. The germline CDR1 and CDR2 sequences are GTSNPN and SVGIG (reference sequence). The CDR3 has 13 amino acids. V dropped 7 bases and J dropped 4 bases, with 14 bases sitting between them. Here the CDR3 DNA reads TGTGCCTACCTACGGGGAGCGGGAAACACCATATATTTT. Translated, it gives CAYLRGAGNTIYF.

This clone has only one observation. The CDR3 bases are TGCGCCAGCAGCATAATTATGAACACTGAAGCTTTCTTT. This encodes CASSIIMNTEAFF. The chain links TRBV5-1 to TRBJ1-1; D call uncertain. CDR3 size: 13 residues. Germline-derived CDR1 and CDR2 are SGHRS and YFSETQ. V gave up 4 bases and J gave up 0 bases, with 7 bases separating them.

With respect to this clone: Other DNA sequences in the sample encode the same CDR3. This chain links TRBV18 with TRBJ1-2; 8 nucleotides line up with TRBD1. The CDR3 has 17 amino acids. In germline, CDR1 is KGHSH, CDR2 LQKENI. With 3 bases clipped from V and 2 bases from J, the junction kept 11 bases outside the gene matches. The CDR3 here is CASSPDSTGQVNYGYTF. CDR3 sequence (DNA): TGTGCCAGCTCACCTGACTCTACGGGACAGGTGAACTATGGCTACACCTTC.

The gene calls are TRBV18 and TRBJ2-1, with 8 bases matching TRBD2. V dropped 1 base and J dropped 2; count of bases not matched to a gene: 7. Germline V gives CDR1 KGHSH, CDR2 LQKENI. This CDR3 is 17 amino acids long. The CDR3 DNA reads TGTGCCAGCTCACCACGTGTGGCGGGAGGCGCCTACAATGAGCAGTTCTTC. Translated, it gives CASSPRVAGGAYNEQFF.

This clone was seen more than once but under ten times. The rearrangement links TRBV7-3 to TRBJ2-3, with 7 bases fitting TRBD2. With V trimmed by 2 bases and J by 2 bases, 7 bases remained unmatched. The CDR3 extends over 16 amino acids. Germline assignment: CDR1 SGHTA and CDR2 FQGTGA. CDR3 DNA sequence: TGTGCCAGCAGCTTACGAGGCGGGGGTCCCACAGATACGCAGTATTTT. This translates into CASSLRGGGPTDTQYF.

The CDR3 DNA reads TGTGCCACCCGACAGGGGGCTATAGGCACTGAAGCTTTCTTT. It yields the protein CATRQGAIGTEAFF. The gene calls are TRBV6-5 and TRBJ1-1, with TRBD1 identical over 10 bases. The CDR3 sequence is 14 residues long. V gave up 10 bases and J gave up 4 bases; unmatched junction bases: 9. The germline V gene has CDR1 MNHEY and CDR2 SVGAGI.

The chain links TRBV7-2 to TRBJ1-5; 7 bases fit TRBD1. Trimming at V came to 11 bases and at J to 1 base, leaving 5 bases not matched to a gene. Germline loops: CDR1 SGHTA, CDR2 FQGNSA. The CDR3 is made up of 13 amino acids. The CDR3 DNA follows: TGTGCCGCAGGGGGGGCAAGCAATCAGCCCCAGCATTTT. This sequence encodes CAAGGASNQPQHF.

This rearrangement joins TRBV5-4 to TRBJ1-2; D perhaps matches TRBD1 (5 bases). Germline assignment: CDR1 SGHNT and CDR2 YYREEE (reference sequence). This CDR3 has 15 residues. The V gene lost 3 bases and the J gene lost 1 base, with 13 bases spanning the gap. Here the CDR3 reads CASSSGGPSNYGYTF. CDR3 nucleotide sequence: TGTGCCAGCAGCTCTGGGGGTCCCAGTAACTATGGCTACACCTTC.

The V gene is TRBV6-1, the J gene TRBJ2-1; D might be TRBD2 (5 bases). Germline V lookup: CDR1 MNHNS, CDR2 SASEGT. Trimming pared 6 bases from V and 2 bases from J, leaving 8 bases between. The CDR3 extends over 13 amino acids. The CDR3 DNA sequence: TGTGCCAGCAGAACGGGGACCTACAATGAGCAGTTCTTC. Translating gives CASRTGTYNEQFF.

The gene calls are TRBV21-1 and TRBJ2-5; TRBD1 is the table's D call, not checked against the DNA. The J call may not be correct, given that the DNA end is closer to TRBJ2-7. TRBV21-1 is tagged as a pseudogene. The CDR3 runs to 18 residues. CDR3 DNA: TGTGCCAGCGAAACCCGTAAAAAGGACAGGGGTGAAAGCTACGAGCAGTACTTC. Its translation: CASETRKKDRGESYEQYF.

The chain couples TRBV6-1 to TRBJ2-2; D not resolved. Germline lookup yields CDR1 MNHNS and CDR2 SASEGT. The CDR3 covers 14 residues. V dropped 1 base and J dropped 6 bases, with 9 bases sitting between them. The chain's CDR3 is CASSEVRRSGELFF. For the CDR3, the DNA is TGTGCCAGCAGTGAAGTCAGAAGGTCCGGGGAGCTGTTTTTT.

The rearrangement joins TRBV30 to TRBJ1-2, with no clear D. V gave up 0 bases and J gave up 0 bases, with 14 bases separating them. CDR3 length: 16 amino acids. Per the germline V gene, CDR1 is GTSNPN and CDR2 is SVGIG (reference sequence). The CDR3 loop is CAWSVLGRPTNYGYTF. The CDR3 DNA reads TGTGCCTGGAGTGTACTCGGGCGGCCCACTAACTATGGCTACACCTTC.

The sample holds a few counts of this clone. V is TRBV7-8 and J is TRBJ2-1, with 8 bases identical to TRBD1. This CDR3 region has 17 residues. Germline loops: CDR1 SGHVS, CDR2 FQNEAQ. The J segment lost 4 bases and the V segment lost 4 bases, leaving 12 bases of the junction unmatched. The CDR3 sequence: CASSSFIQGAQYNEQFF. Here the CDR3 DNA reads TGTGCCAGCAGCTCGTTTATCCAGGGGGCGCAATACAATGAGCAGTTCTTC.

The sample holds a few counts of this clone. The CDR3 sequence: CASSFAGGQETQYF. The CDR3 DNA is TGTGCCAGCTCATTTGCAGGGGGCCAAGAGACCCAGTACTTC. The chain couples TRBV18 to TRBJ2-5; 7 nucleotides agree with TRBD1. V trimming: 5 bases; J trimming: 1 base; junction bases outside the gene matches: 4. CDR1 is KGHSH and CDR2 is LQKENI in the germline V gene. The CDR3 has 14 amino acids.

CDR3 loop: CASSPFRVPYEQYF. The CDR3 coding sequence is TGTGCCAGTAGTCCTTTCCGGGTACCCTACGAGCAGTACTTC. This chain joins TRBV19 and TRBJ2-7; D is unresolved. This CDR3 has 14 residues. The germline V gene has CDR1 LNHDA and CDR2 SQIVND (reference sequence). Trimming cost V 5 bases and J 2 bases, with 13 bases left between them.

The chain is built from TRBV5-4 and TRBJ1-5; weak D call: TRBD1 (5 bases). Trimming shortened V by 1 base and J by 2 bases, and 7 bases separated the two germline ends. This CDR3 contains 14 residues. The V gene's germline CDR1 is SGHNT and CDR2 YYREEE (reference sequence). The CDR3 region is CASSLLGGNQPQHF. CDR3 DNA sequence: TGTGCCAGCAGCTTGTTGGGGGGCAATCAGCCCCAGCATTTT.

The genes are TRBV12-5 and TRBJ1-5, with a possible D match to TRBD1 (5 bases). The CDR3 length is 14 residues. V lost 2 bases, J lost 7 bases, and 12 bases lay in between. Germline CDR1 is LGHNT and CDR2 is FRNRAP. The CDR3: CASGLPGPEQPQHF. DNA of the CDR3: TGTGCTAGTGGTTTGCCAGGGCCCGAGCAGCCCCAGCATTTT.

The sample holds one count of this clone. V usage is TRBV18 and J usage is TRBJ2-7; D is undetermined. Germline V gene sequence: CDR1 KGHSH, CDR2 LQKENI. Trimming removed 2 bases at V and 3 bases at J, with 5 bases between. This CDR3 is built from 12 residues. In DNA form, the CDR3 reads TGTGCCAGCTCACCAGGGGTCTACGAGCAGTACTTC. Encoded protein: CASSPGVYEQYF. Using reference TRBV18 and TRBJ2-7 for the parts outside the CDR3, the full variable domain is NAGVMQNPRHLVRRRGQEARLRCSPMKGHSHVYWYRQLPEEGLKFMVYLQKENIIDESGMPKERFSAEFPKEGPSILRIQQVVRGDSAAYFCASSPGVYEQYFGPGTRLTVT.

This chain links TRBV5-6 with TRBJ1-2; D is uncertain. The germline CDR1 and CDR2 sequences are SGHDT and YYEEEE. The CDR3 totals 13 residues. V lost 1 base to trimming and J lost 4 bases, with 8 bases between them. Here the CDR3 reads CASSLRGIYGYTF. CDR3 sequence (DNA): TGTGCCAGCAGCTTGAGAGGGATCTATGGCTACACCTTC.

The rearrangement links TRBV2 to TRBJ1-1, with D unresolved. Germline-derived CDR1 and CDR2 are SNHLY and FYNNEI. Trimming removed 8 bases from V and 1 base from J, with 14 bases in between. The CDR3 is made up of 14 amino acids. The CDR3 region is CASWHTGENTEAFF. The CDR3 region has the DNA TGTGCCAGCTGGCACACCGGAGAGAACACTGAAGCTTTCTTT.

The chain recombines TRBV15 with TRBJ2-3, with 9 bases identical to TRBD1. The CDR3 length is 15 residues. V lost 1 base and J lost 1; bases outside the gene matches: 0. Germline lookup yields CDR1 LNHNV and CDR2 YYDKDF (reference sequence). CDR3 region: CATSRGTGGTDTQYF. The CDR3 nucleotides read TGTGCCACCAGCAGAGGGACAGGGGGCACAGATACGCAGTATTTT.